The 30 T cell receptor beta chains given below trace back to one sample, sequenced in a study of regulatory T cells in long-lasting Graves disease (dated by TCRdb to about 2021). The library was generated by multiplex PCR. Sequencer: Illumina HiSeq 4000. iRepertoire HTBI primers and Arm-PCR amplification of CDR3 regions were used to construct TCR beta libraries. TCRdb applied fastp at Q25 and MiXCR to the public reads, then kept only in-frame beta chains. CDR3 protein duplicates are merged, each entry listing the most common genes and DNA. The sample data list 450,000 to 700,000 distinct CDR3 sequences, and roughly 12% of these were observed just once. The ten largest clones represent approximately 9.3% of the sample. Per the publication, the time point label means: newly diagnosed GD, antithyroid drugs for less than 3 months. RNA was extracted from PBMCs in TRIzol for both TCR sequencing and RNA sequencing.

The data were also submitted as part of a second study, on T cells in Graves' hyperthyroidism and ophthalmopathy.

Here the sequenced sample was peripheral blood mononuclear cells (PBMCs), taken at new diagnosis, from a patient treated with antithyroid drugs. These receptors originate from a man aged 25 to 40 with Graves disease. Donor details come from another sample of the same person, matched by shared clones.

V usage is TRBV3-1 and J usage is TRBJ1-1; TRBD1 matches 7 bases. Germline trimming cut 3 bases from V and 3 bases from J; bases unmatched to any gene: 4. CDR1 and CDR2 (germline): LGHDT, YNNKEL (reference sequence). The CDR3 has 14 residues. In DNA, the CDR3 is TGTGCCAGCAGCCAGGCACAGGGGCACACTGAAGCTTTCTTT. It specifies CASSQAQGHTEAFF.

Notes on this clonotype: This may be a read error: a much more frequent sequence differs by one nucleotide. The genes are TRBV7-2 and TRBJ2-7; the D gene is possibly TRBD2 (6 bases). Germline V gives CDR1 SGHTA, CDR2 FQGNSA. The CDR3 is 13 amino acids. The CDR3 sequence: CGSSPSEEYEQYF. The DNA of the CDR3 is TGTGGCAGCAGCCCTAGCGAGGAGTACGAGCAGTACTTC.

Ten or more counts support this clonotype. The rearrangement links TRBV12-3 or TRBV12-4 to TRBJ2-2; D is ambiguous. Between the trimmed V and J ends, which lost 5 bases and 6 bases, there was a span of 10 bases. CDR3 size: 13 residues. This CDR3 is CASSLPVAGELFF. CDR3 nucleotides: TGTGCCAGCAGTCTGCCCGTAGCCGGGGAGCTGTTTTTT.

The chain carries TRBV20-1 and TRBJ2-1; D gene uncertain. The V end was cut by 3 bases, the J end by 0 bases, with 12 bases between. Germline V gene sequence: CDR1 DFQATT, CDR2 SNEGSKA (reference sequence). The CDR3 is made up of 15 amino acids. The CDR3 nucleotides are TGCAGTGCTAGTATACTCGCGGCCTCCTACAATGAGCAGTTCTTC. Translating gives CSASILAASYNEQFF.

This clonotype has only a few counts. The chain has TRBV14 and TRBJ2-3; D unresolved. Germline-derived CDR1 and CDR2 are SGHDN and FVKESK. This CDR3 is 15 amino acids long. Trimming left V 2 bases short and J 2 bases short, with 11 bases between. The CDR3 spells CASSQWQTVTDTQYF. The CDR3, as DNA: TGTGCCAGCAGCCAATGGCAGACCGTCACAGATACGCAGTATTTT. Drawing the rest from reference TRBV14 and TRBJ2-3, the complete variable domain is EAGVTQFPSHSVIEKGQTVTLRCDPISGHDNLYWYRRVMGKEIKFLLHFVKESKQDESGMPNNRFLAERTGGTYSTLKVQPAELEDSGVYFCASSQWQTVTDTQYFGPGTRLTVL.

In the case of this clonotype: A read error is likely here: a far larger clone is one base away. The V call is TRBV7-9, the J call TRBJ2-5; no definite D call. This CDR3 has 14 residues. CDR1 is SEHNR and CDR2 is FQNEAQ in the germline V gene (reference sequence). CDR3 region: CASSVSQDQETQHF. CDR3 bases: TGTGCCAGCAGCGTAAGTCAGGACCAAGAGACCCAGCACTTC.

This chain links TRBV2 with TRBJ2-3, with 10 nucleotides matching TRBD2. CDR3 length: 14 amino acids. Per germline, CDR1 SNHLY and CDR2 FYNNEI. Trimming removed 8 bases from V and 3 bases from J; junction bases left unmatched: 5. CDR3 loop: CASLRAGGTDTQYF. In DNA form, the CDR3 reads TGTGCCAGCCTTAGAGCGGGGGGGACAGATACGCAGTATTTT.

This clonotype was observed a handful of times. The V gene is TRBV5-6, the J gene TRBJ1-4; possibly TRBD1 for D (5 bases). CDR1 is SGHDT and CDR2 is YYEEEE in the germline V gene. Between the trimmed V and J ends, which lost 4 bases and 6 bases, there was a span of 10 bases. The CDR3 runs to 13 residues. CDR3 DNA sequence: TGTGCCAGCAGCACCCCGGGGGATGAAAAACTGTTTTTT. Protein product: CASSTPGDEKLFF.

Ten or more counts support this clonotype. The chain has TRBV20-1 and TRBJ2-1, with unresolved D. The CDR3 is 11 residues long. Germline assignment: CDR1 DFQATT and CDR2 SNEGSKA (reference sequence). Trimming pared 7 bases from V and 5 bases from J, leaving 9 bases between. CDR3 sequence reads: CSGETNNEQFF. The CDR3 DNA is TGCAGTGGAGAGACGAACAATGAGCAGTTCTTC.

The chain is built from TRBV5-1 and TRBJ2-1, with 7 bases aligning to TRBD2. CDR1 and CDR2 (germline): SGHRS, YFSETQ. This CDR3 spans 15 amino acids. The trim removed 4 bases at V and 1 base at J, leaving 5 bases unmatched. Written as DNA, the CDR3 is TGCGCCAGCAGCCGTCGGGAGGCTTCCTACAATGAGCAGTTCTTC. Its protein is CASSRREASYNEQFF.

The V call is TRBV2, the J call TRBJ1-2, with 8 bases matching TRBD1. This CDR3 contains 14 residues. The V segment lost 6 bases and the J segment 5 bases; nucleotides outside the gene matches: 8. Germline V gene data show CDR1 as SNHLY and CDR2 as FYNNEI. CDR3 amino acids: CASRGRGQAYGYTF. DNA for the CDR3: TGTGCCAGCAGGGGTCGGGGACAGGCTTATGGCTACACCTTC. Full variable domain (rest looked up from reference TRBV2 and TRBJ1-2): EPEVTQTPSHQVTQMGQEVILRCVPISNHLYFYWYRQILGQKVEFLVSFYNNEISEKSEIFDDQFSVERPDGSNFTLKIRSTKLEDSAMYFCASRGRGQAYGYTFGSGTRLTVV.

This clonotype has a count of ten or more. The chain employs TRBV2 and TRBJ2-5, with 10 bases fitting TRBD2. In germline, CDR1 is SNHLY, CDR2 FYNNEI. The J segment lost 4 bases and the V segment lost 8 bases, leaving 10 bases of the junction unmatched. This CDR3 has 15 residues. The CDR3 region is CASGQPSGSRETQYF. The CDR3 DNA follows: TGTGCCAGCGGACAGCCTAGCGGGAGTAGAGAGACCCAGTACTTC.

This clonotype has a count of ten or more. This sequence joins TRBV5-6 and TRBJ2-7, with 8 bases matching TRBD2. CDR1 is SGHDT and CDR2 is YYEEEE in the germline V gene. J gave up 0 bases and V 2 bases, and 13 bases lay outside the gene matches. CDR3 length equals 18 residues. CDR3 region: CASSFRTSTQTGSYEQYF. The CDR3 nucleotides read TGTGCCAGCAGCTTCCGGACTAGCACCCAGACGGGCTCCTACGAGCAGTACTTC.

The V and J genes are TRBV3-1 and TRBJ1-3; D possibly corresponds to TRBD1 (6 bases). The CDR3 is 18 amino acids. Per germline, CDR1 LGHDT and CDR2 YNNKEL (reference sequence). The V end was cut by 4 bases, the J end by 0 bases, with 19 bases between. CDR3 region: CASSRDLRGHTSGNTIYF. Written as DNA, the CDR3 is TGTGCCAGCAGCCGGGACCTCAGGGGTCATACCTCTGGAAACACCATATATTTT.

This clonotype occurred a few times. This sequence joins TRBV7-9 and TRBJ1-4; no clear D gene. This CDR3 spans 13 amino acids. Germline loops: CDR1 SEHNR, CDR2 FQNEAQ (reference sequence). V lost 0 bases and J 7 bases, leaving 6 bases between the germline ends. The chain's CDR3 is CASSLAQVEKLFF. The DNA for the CDR3 is TGTGCCAGCAGCTTAGCTCAGGTTGAAAAACTGTTTTTT.

This clonotype has only a few counts. This chain uses TRBV29-1 with TRBJ1-1, with a tentative D call TRBD1 (6 bases). The CDR3 spans 13 residues. Trimming shortened V by 6 bases and J by 5 bases, and 16 bases separated the two germline ends. Germline lookup yields CDR1 SQVTM and CDR2 ANQGSEA. The CDR3 sequence is CSVGHGGLTEAFF. DNA for the CDR3: TGCAGCGTGGGGCACGGGGGGCTAACTGAAGCTTTCTTT.

This clonotype was counted at least ten times. The chain is built from TRBV29-1 and TRBJ2-7; 8 positions agree with TRBD1. The CDR3 is 13 amino acids. Unmatched junction bases numbered 8, after V lost 4 bases and J lost 6 bases. CDR1 and CDR2 (germline): SQVTM, ANQGSEA. The CDR3 loop is CSVVGRGRSEQYF. CDR3 DNA sequence: TGCAGCGTTGTGGGCAGGGGGCGCAGCGAGCAGTACTTC.

The rearrangement joins TRBV3-1 to TRBJ1-5, with D uncertain. CDR1 LGHDT and CDR2 YNNKEL come from the germline V gene (reference sequence). The CDR3 spans 15 residues. V was cut by 4 bases and J by 0 bases, with 10 bases left in between. The CDR3 spells CASSPRHPSNQPQHF. DNA of the CDR3: TGTGCCAGCAGCCCACGACACCCTAGCAATCAGCCCCAGCATTTT.

As for this clonotype: It may be a read error: a sequence one base away is much more abundant. The CDR3 does not end in the conserved phenylalanine or tryptophan, so this is likely a read error. The chain couples TRBV7-9 to TRBJ2-7; TRBD2 aligns across 11 bases. After removal of 5 bases from V and 2 bases from J, the junction contained 2 bases not matched to a gene. Germline lookup yields CDR1 SEHNR and CDR2 FQNEAQ (reference sequence). The CDR3 spans 14 residues. CDR3 bases: TGTGCCAGCAGCAAGGGACTAGCGGCCTACGAGCAGTACTCC. This codes for CASSKGLAAYEQYS.

The sample holds many counts of this clonotype. This chain connects TRBV24-1 to TRBJ2-2; no definite D call. The CDR3 runs 17 residues. The germline CDR1 and CDR2 sequences are KGHDR and SFDVKD. With 7 bases removed from V and 9 bases from J, the gap between germline ends came to 26 bases. The CDR3 loop is CATRDARPTGDEWELFF. DNA for the CDR3: TGTGCCACCAGGGACGCTAGACCCACCGGAGATGAATGGGAGCTGTTTTTT.

This clonotype was found many times. This chain uses TRBV4-1 with TRBJ2-7; possible D gene TRBD1, 8 bases. Trimming took 5 bases from V and 6 from J, leaving 23 bases between them. Germline CDR1 is MGHRA and CDR2 is YSYEKL. CDR3 length: 16 amino acids. The CDR3 is CASSSGGRGRSREQYF. The CDR3 DNA sequence: TGCGCCAGCAGCTCAGGGGGCCGCGGGAGATCGCGCGAGCAGTACTTC.

This chain links TRBV9 with TRBJ2-2; maybe TRBD1 (5 bases). The CDR3 is 15 amino acids. Germline V gives CDR1 SGDLS, CDR2 YYNGEE. The V end was cut by 0 bases, the J end by 5 bases, with 11 bases between. The CDR3 DNA is TGTGCCAGCAGCGTAGGGTCAGGGTGGACCGGGGAGCTGTTTTTT. Amino acids: CASSVGSGWTGELFF.

V usage is TRBV10-3 and J usage is TRBJ2-1; tentative D call: TRBD2 (6 bases). Germline CDR1 reads ENHRY; CDR2 reads SYGVKD. Deletions cut 7 bases from V and 6 bases from J, with 16 bases between. The CDR3 consists of 14 residues. The DNA for the CDR3 is TGTGCCATCAATGGGGGTGGGAGGCGCAATGAGCAGTTCTTC. Translation: CAINGGGRRNEQFF.

The chain employs TRBV12-3 or TRBV12-4 and TRBJ2-4, with D perhaps TRBD2 (6 bases). Trimming stripped 6 bases from V and 0 bases from J, with 12 bases between. CDR3 length equals 15 residues. CDR3: CASSPQGGAKNIQYF. CDR3 DNA sequence: TGTGCCAGCAGCCCTCAGGGAGGAGCCAAAAACATTCAGTACTTC.

This clonotype was observed at least ten times. CDR3 sequence (DNA): TGTGCCAGCAGCTTGGCGGCGCAGGGGGCCCCCTACGAGCAGTACTTC. It encodes CASSLAAQGAPYEQYF. The rearrangement links TRBV7-2 to TRBJ2-7; 8 bases fit TRBD1. The junction had 9 bases not matched to a gene; V was cut back by 3 bases and J by 2 bases. CDR3 length: 16 amino acids. Germline CDR1 and CDR2: SGHTA and FQGNSA. Variable domain in full (rest from reference TRBV7-2 and TRBJ2-7): GAGVSQSPSNKVTEKGKDVELRCDPISGHTALYWYRQSLGQGLEFLIYFQGNSAPDKSGLPSDRFSAERTGGSVSTLTIQRTQQEDSAVYLCASSLAAQGAPYEQYFGPGTRLTVT.

The gene calls are TRBV5-1 and TRBJ1-5; D is unresolved. Germline CDR1 is SGHRS and CDR2 is YFSETQ. Trimming stripped 1 base from V and 6 bases from J, with 8 bases between. The CDR3 has 13 amino acids. The chain's CDR3 is CASSLHGSQPQHF. CDR3 nucleotides: TGCGCCAGCAGCTTGCATGGTTCTCAGCCCCAGCATTTT.

This clonotype was seen at least ten times. The chain employs TRBV13 and TRBJ2-3; weak D call: TRBD2 (6 bases). Looked up from germline, CDR1 is PRHDT and CDR2 is FYEKMQ (reference sequence). This CDR3 region has 14 residues. Trimming left V 8 bases short and J 1 base short, with 13 bases between. CDR3 in amino acids: CASHKSSGTDTQYF. The CDR3 DNA is TGTGCCAGCCATAAGTCTAGCGGCACAGATACGCAGTATTTT.

In its sample, this clonotype was seen many times. J is TRBJ2-7 and V is TRBV20-1; 8 bases map to TRBD2. Per germline, CDR1 DFQATT and CDR2 SNEGSKA (reference sequence). There are 14 residues in the CDR3. The V gene end was trimmed by 0 bases and the J gene end by 3 bases; junction bases not matched to a gene: 4. DNA of the CDR3: TGCAGTGCTAGAGACCAGCGGGAGAGCTACGAGCAGTACTTC. As protein: CSARDQRESYEQYF.

This clonotype appeared many times. The chain uses TRBV24-1 and TRBJ2-7, with 9 bases matching TRBD1. The junction had 12 bases not matched to a gene; V was cut back by 4 bases and J by 3 bases. Germline values: CDR1 KGHDR, CDR2 SFDVKD. The length of the CDR3 is 17 residues. The CDR3: CATSDLLRDRADYEQYF. The CDR3 DNA is TGTGCCACCAGTGACCTACTCCGGGACAGGGCCGACTACGAGCAGTACTTC.

This clonotype was seen many times. Here the CDR3 reads CATSDGGAGNQPQHF. Here the CDR3 DNA reads TGTGCCACCAGTGACGGGGGCGCGGGCAATCAGCCCCAGCATTTT. The chain links TRBV24-1 to TRBJ1-5; D is possibly TRBD1 (6 bases). Germline assignment: CDR1 KGHDR and CDR2 SFDVKD. V was pared by 4 bases and J by 2 bases, with 11 bases between. The CDR3 runs to 15 residues.